Each of the 20 T cell receptor beta chains below was sequenced from the same sample in a study of shared clonotypes between healthy human individuals. Assay used: immunoSEQ multiplex PCR; TCRdb lists only in-frame clones, some missing. The sample has a few million clones, 85% to 95% seen once. Sequenced: naive CD4+ T cells from PBMCs. Specified subset: CD45RA+ positively selected. The receptor source for this set is a man younger than 35 in good health. Some clones in this sample may be carry-over from other donors' samples.

The rearrangement uses TRBV28 and TRBJ2-7, with 7 bases fitting TRBD1. The CDR3 is 12 residues long. Germline V CDR1 and CDR2: MDHEN, SYDVKM. The trim removed 6 bases at V and 4 bases at J, leaving 3 bases unmatched. The CDR3 is CASRTGRYEQYF. CDR3 in DNA: TGTGCCAGCAGGACAGGGCGATACGAGCAGTACTTC.

The CDR3 DNA follows: TGTGCCAGCAGTACCGGGCGGGGAGAGTTCTTC. Translated: CASSTGRGEFF. The rearrangement links TRBV27 to TRBJ2-1; D possibly corresponds to TRBD2 (6 bases). The germline V gene has CDR1 MNHEY and CDR2 SMNVEV (reference sequence). The V end was cut by 5 bases, the J end by 14 bases, with 13 bases between. The CDR3 is 11 residues long.

The sample holds a few counts of this clone. V usage is TRBV4-1 and J usage is TRBJ1-2; possible D gene TRBD1, 5 bases. The germline V and J ends were trimmed by 2 bases and 1 base, with 8 bases remaining between them. This CDR3 region has 14 residues. Germline V gives CDR1 MGHRA, CDR2 YSYEKL. CDR3 loop: CASSQPGFNYGYTF. The CDR3 region has the DNA TGCGCCAGCAGCCAACCAGGGTTTAACTATGGCTACACCTTC.

The chain carries TRBV2 and TRBJ2-1; 14 nucleotides agree with TRBD2. J was trimmed by 2 bases and V by 6 bases; bases with no gene match: 3. Looked up from germline, CDR1 is SNHLY and CDR2 is FYNNEI. The length of the CDR3 is 16 residues. The DNA for the CDR3 is TGTGCCAGCAGAGGACTAGCGGGAGGAACCTACAATGAGCAGTTCTTC. Translated, it gives CASRGLAGGTYNEQFF.

The chain carries TRBV19 and TRBJ2-1; D may be TRBD1 (7 bases). This CDR3 region has 18 residues. CDR1 and CDR2 from the germline V gene are LNHDA and SQIVND (reference sequence). V was shortened by 2 bases and J by 7 bases, with 24 bases between the two germline ends. CDR3: CASSILGQRLVGGNEQFF. CDR3 coding DNA: TGTGCCAGTAGTATACTGGGACAGAGACTAGTAGGGGGTAATGAGCAGTTCTTC.

This chain uses TRBV10-3 with TRBJ2-3, with TRBD2 matching over 7 bases. V dropped 3 bases and J dropped 4; count of bases not matched to a gene: 22. Germline lookup yields CDR1 ENHRY and CDR2 SYGVKD. The CDR3 length is 20 residues. For the CDR3, the DNA is TGTGCCATCAGTGATCGTCGTGCGTGGGAGGGCCTTCTATCCTCAGATACGCAGTATTTT. It translates to CAISDRRAWEGLLSSDTQYF.

The rearrangement links TRBV6-5 to TRBJ2-7; the match to TRBD1 covers 10 bases. Germline trimming cut 7 bases from V and 4 bases from J; bases unmatched to any gene: 7. The length of the CDR3 is 14 residues. Germline CDR1 and CDR2: MNHEY and SVGAGI. The CDR3 here is CASTHRTGGYEQYF. CDR3 in DNA: TGTGCCAGCACCCATAGGACAGGGGGTTACGAGCAGTACTTC.

This chain joins TRBV25-1 and TRBJ2-6; TRBD1 agrees at 8 bases. The CDR3 length is 15 residues. Germline trimming cut 5 bases from V and 2 bases from J; bases unmatched to any gene: 2. From germline, CDR1 is MGHDK and CDR2 SYGVNS. The CDR3 spells CASSQGATGANVLTF. The CDR3 DNA is TGTGCCAGCAGTCAGGGGGCGACTGGGGCCAACGTCCTGACTTTC. The full variable domain, rest sourced from reference TRBV25-1 and TRBJ2-6, is EADIYQTPRYLVIGTGKKITLECSQTMGHDKMYWYQQDPGMELHLIHYSYGVNSTEKGDLSSESTVSRIRTEHFPLTLESARPSHTSQYLCASSQGATGANVLTFGAGSRLTVL.

The rearrangement joins TRBV30 to TRBJ1-1; TRBD1 aligns across 9 bases. This CDR3 spans 14 amino acids. CDR1 GTSNPN and CDR2 SVGIG come from the germline V gene (reference sequence). The J segment lost 5 bases and the V segment lost 5 bases, leaving 9 bases of the junction unmatched. The CDR3 bases are TGTGCCTGGGGAACAGGGGGCGTTAAGACTGAAGCTTTCTTT. Translating it yields CAWGTGGVKTEAFF.

The chain is built from TRBV11-2 and TRBJ2-7, with 9 bases lining up with TRBD2. V was clipped by 5 bases and J by 2 bases; unmatched bases: 7. CDR3 length: 15 amino acids. The germline V gene encodes CDR1 SGHAT and CDR2 FQNNGV. CDR3 loop: CASSLNLAGTYEQYF. Written as DNA, the CDR3 is TGTGCCAGCAGCCTTAACCTAGCGGGAACCTACGAGCAGTACTTC. The variable domain in full, with the rest retrieved from reference TRBV11-2 and TRBJ2-7, is EAGVAQSPRYKIIEKRQSVAFWCNPISGHATLYWYQQILGQGPKLLIQFQNNGVVDDSQLPKDRFSAERLKGVDSTLKIQPAKLEDSAVYLCASSLNLAGTYEQYFGPGTRLTVT.

As regards this clone: Other DNA sequences in this sample translate to the same CDR3. This rearrangement joins TRBV9 to TRBJ2-3; D is uncertain. The germline V gene encodes CDR1 SGDLS and CDR2 YYNGEE. The CDR3 consists of 15 residues. V lost 0 bases and J lost 0, with 8 bases in between. CDR3 DNA sequence: TGTGCCAGCAGCGTAGCGGGTACTAGCACAGATACGCAGTATTTT. This encodes CASSVAGTSTDTQYF.

The chain combines TRBV5-5 with TRBJ1-2, with D uncertain. The germline V gene encodes CDR1 SGHKS and CDR2 YYEKEE (reference sequence). Trimming took 1 base from V and 1 from J, leaving 11 bases between them. The CDR3 runs 15 residues. CDR3 amino acids: CASSLTSEHNYGYTF. CDR3 in DNA: TGTGCCAGCAGCTTGACCAGTGAACATAACTATGGCTACACCTTC. Full variable domain (outside the CDR3, taken from reference TRBV5-5 and TRBJ1-2): DAGVTQSPTHLIKTRGQQVTLRCSPISGHKSVSWYQQVLGQGPQFIFQYYEKEERGRGNFPDRFSARQFPNYSSELNVNALLLGDSALYLCASSLTSEHNYGYTFGSGTRLTVV.

V is TRBV28 and J is TRBJ1-4; D not resolved. The germline V gene has CDR1 MDHEN and CDR2 SYDVKM. The CDR3 consists of 14 residues. V was clipped by 10 bases and J by 3 bases, with 15 bases between them. CDR3 amino acids: CAIAPGTPNEKLFF. The DNA of the CDR3 is TGTGCCATCGCCCCCGGAACTCCTAATGAAAAACTGTTTTTT.

The chain joins TRBV9 to TRBJ2-1; TRBD2 might be the D (5 bases). This CDR3 contains 17 residues. Germline CDR1 and CDR2: SGDLS and YYNGEE. Between the trimmed V and J ends, which lost 4 bases and 10 bases, there was a span of 27 bases. CDR3 sequence: CASSPRSGIVIIEEQFF. The CDR3 DNA reads TGTGCCAGCAGCCCCCGTTCGGGGATTGTAATCATTGAAGAGCAGTTCTTC.

About this clone itself: Other DNA sequences in the same sample also yield this CDR3. The chain links TRBV19 to TRBJ2-5, with unresolved D. Germline CDR1 reads LNHDA; CDR2 reads SQIVND (reference sequence). The V gene lost 1 base and the J gene lost 2 bases, with 8 bases spanning the gap. The CDR3 covers 14 residues. The CDR3 reads CASSIVGLQETQYF. CDR3 coding DNA: TGTGCCAGTAGTATAGTCGGTCTTCAAGAGACCCAGTACTTC.

J is TRBJ1-2 and V is TRBV6-5; D gene unclear. Trimming took 6 bases from V and 4 from J, leaving 15 bases between them. Germline V gene data show CDR1 as MNHEY and CDR2 as SVGAGI. This CDR3 region has 14 residues. CDR3 DNA sequence: TGTGCCAGCAGCCGATCCGGACCTGGCTATGGCTACACCTTC. It translates to CASSRSGPGYGYTF.

This chain connects TRBV23-1 to TRBJ2-3; a possible D gene is TRBD1 (6 bases). TRBV23-1 is known as an ORF, though its function is uncertain. The ends were cut back, 4 bases at V and 0 bases at J, with 17 bases in the middle. The CDR3 has 17 residues. CDR3 loop: CASSRATGISSTDTQYF. CDR3 nucleotides: TGCGCCAGCAGTCGCGCTACAGGGATTAGCAGCACAGATACGCAGTATTTT.

This clone came up once. V and J are TRBV12-5 and TRBJ1-2; 8 nucleotides line up with TRBD1. Trimming took 2 bases from V and 8 from J; bases not matched to a gene: 13. Germline CDR1 and CDR2: LGHNT and FRNRAP. The CDR3 is made up of 16 amino acids. CDR3 coding DNA: TGTGCTAGTGGTTTGATCTGGACAGGGAAGCAAGGAGGCTACACCTTC. Protein: CASGLIWTGKQGGYTF.

On this clone: The junction shows a germline mismatch at one end, possibly a read error. The chain couples TRBV27 to TRBJ2-2; TRBD2 might be the D (6 bases). Looked up from germline, CDR1 is MNHEY and CDR2 is SMNVEV (reference sequence). This CDR3 has 15 amino acids. Here the CDR3 DNA reads TGTGCCAGCACCGGCCGGGACTCTGAACCACGGGGAGCTGTTTTT. It encodes CASTGRDSEPRGAVF.

This chain uses TRBV5-4 with TRBJ2-1; D gene unclear. Trimming took 0 bases from V and 2 from J, leaving 9 bases between them. CDR1 SGHNT and CDR2 YYREEE come from the germline V gene (reference sequence). The length of the CDR3 is 15 residues. CDR3 residues: CASSLGIGTYNEQFF. DNA of the CDR3: TGTGCCAGCAGCTTGGGGATAGGCACCTACAATGAGCAGTTCTTC.